Reported below is one T cell receptor beta chain. Its target is not known. This CDR3 has 12 amino acids. This sample is part of a study of blood T cells in healthy people across ages. Regarding the study as a whole: Strongly correlated with naive T cell percentage was TCR beta diversity. Getting older went along with TCR beta diversity per million T cells dropping roughly linearly. More naive CD4+ cells and higher diversity marked long-lived donors relative to aged donors.

Using a J-beta primer mix together with a sample-barcoded 5' primer, a second PCR was run for about 6 to 11 cycles. The template-switch adaptor, which had 12 random nucleotides, put a tag on each cDNA molecule. MiXCR, run by TCRdb on the 5' RACE reads, gives a single entry per CDR3 protein. The sample contains about 1,500,000 distinct CDR3 sequences, around 39% of which appear only once. This receptor was obtained from a woman between 18 and 29 years old in good health. V is TRBV21-1 and J is TRBJ2-1. TRBV21-1 corresponds to a pseudogene. The specimen sequenced was blood. The CDR3 loop reads CASSKAGSEQFF. For the CDR3, the DNA is TGTGCCAGCAGCAAAGCGGGAAGTGAGCAGTTTTTC.